The sequence of this TCR beta chain was determined in a study of T cell repertoires in cytomegalovirus infection. Study-level findings and limits: Carriers of CMV and the relevant HLA type were discriminated by public TCR beta frequency.

Using its own MiXCR run on the reads, TCRdb lists one record per CDR3 protein. In the table there are about 500,000 distinct CDR3 sequences, around a third of which are singletons. CDR3 length equals 14 residues. With 7 bases removed from V and 4 bases from J, the gap between germline ends came to 14 bases. Regarding this clonotype: The antigen is not known.

The chain links TRBV12-3 or TRBV12-4 to TRBJ1-5; a weak D match, TRBD1 (5 bases). The TCR comes from a human donor in good health (CMV status not recorded). Some clones in this sample may be carry-over from other donors' samples. The source was cultured PBMCs, collected from culture after CMV antigen stimulation. The CDR3 here is CASTSGGRNQPQHF. DNA for the CDR3: TGTGCCAGCACAAGCGGGGGTCGGAATCAGCCCCAGCATTTT.